This T cell receptor (beta chain) is from a study of shared clonotypes between healthy human individuals. Broader study findings: Shared clonotypes across all four donors exceeded non-shared ones in generation probability. Naive CD4 clonotypes overlapped across a few donors at around 4.7%.

It was at deep level that the assay was run. Clones were sequenced by immunoSEQ multiplex PCR, and TCRdb holds only the in-frame ones, with some missing. The profile shows some 2,500,000 clones, over 85% of them singletons. Unmatched junction bases numbered 7, after V lost 4 bases and J lost 5 bases. Per germline, CDR1 SGHRS and CDR2 YFSETQ. The CDR3 is made up of 14 amino acids. This clone came up once. What it binds is unknown. Other DNA variants within this sample encode the same CDR3. The J gene is TRBJ2-7, the V gene TRBV5-1; 9 nucleotides agree with TRBD1. This clonotype was obtained from a man in his late teens or twenties in good health. Some clones in this sample may be carry-over from other donors' samples. The specimen sequenced was naive CD4+ T cells from PBMCs. Subset here: CD45RA+ positively selected. DNA of the CDR3: TGCGCCAGCAGCCCTGGACAGGGGTTCGACGAGCAGTACTTC. It is translated as CASSPGQGFDEQYF.